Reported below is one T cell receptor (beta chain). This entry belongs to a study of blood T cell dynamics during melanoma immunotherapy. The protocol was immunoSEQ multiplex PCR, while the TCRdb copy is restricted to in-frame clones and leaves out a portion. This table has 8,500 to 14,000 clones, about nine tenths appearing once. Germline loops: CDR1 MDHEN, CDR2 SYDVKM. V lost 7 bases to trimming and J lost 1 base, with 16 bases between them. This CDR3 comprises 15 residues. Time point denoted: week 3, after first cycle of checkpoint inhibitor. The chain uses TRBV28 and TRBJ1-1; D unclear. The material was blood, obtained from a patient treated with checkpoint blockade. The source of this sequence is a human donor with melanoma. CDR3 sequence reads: CASIPLRAGNTEAFF. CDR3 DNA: TGTGCCAGCATCCCCCTTCGGGCGGGGAACACTGAAGCTTTCTTT.